The clone carrying this T cell receptor beta chain was seen many times. The CDR3 has 19 amino acids. Trimming pared 4 bases from V and 2 bases from J, leaving 26 bases between. In germline, CDR1 is MDHEN, CDR2 SYDVKM. This record comes from a study of blood T cells in healthy people across ages. A second PCR of 7 to 11 cycles used a sample-barcoded 5' primer and a J-beta primer mix. TCRdb processed the 5' RACE reads anew with MiXCR; each CDR3 protein has one entry. The sample contains approximately 290,000 distinct CDR3 sequences, roughly 26% of which appear only once. The sequence derives from a woman between 65 and 79 years old in good health. The specimen was blood. The chain links TRBV28 to TRBJ2-5; D is possibly TRBD2 (6 bases). CDR3 amino acids: CASSSPPGPGVRSQETQYF. The CDR3 DNA is TGTGCCAGCAGTTCGCCCCCGGGACCGGGAGTCCGATCTCAAGAGACCCAGTACTTC.